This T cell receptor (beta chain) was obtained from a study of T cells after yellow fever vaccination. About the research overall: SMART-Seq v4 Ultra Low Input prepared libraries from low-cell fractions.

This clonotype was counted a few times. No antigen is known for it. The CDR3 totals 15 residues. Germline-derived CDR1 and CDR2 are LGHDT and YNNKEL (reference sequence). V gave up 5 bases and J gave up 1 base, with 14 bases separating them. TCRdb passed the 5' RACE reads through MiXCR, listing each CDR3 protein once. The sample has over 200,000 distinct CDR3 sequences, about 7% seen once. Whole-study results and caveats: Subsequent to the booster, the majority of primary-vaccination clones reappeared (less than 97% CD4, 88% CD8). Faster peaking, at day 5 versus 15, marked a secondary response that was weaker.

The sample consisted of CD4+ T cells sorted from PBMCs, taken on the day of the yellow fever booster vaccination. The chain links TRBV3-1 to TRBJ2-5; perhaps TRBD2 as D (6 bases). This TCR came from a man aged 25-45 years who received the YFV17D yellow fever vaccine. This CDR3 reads CASSGYREAQETQYF. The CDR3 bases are TGTGCCAGCAGCGGATATAGGGAGGCCCAAGAGACCCAGTACTTC.